Listed here are 18 T cell receptor beta chains from one sample, sequenced in a study of shared clonotypes between healthy human individuals. Naive CD8 cells were CD45RO-negative, positively selected for CCR7, excluding terminally differentiated effector memory CD45RA+ cells. Data came from immunoSEQ multiplex PCR; TCRdb stores just in-frame clones and leaves some out. This repertoire shows 1.5 million to 2.5 million clones, approximately 94% found once; its top ten account for around 1%. The specimen was naive CD8+ T cells sorted from blood. The receptors here all came from a man between 18 and 29 years old in good health.

With regard to this clone: The sample contains more than one DNA sequence encoding this CDR3. This rearrangement joins TRBV9 to TRBJ2-2, with 9 bases that match TRBD1. The CDR3 extends over 15 amino acids. The V and J ends lost 2 bases and 5 bases, in that order; junction bases with no gene match: 4. CDR1 SGDLS and CDR2 YYNGEE come from the germline V gene. In nucleotides, the CDR3 is TGTGCCAGCAGCGTCGGGACAGGGTCTACCGGGGAGCTGTTTTTT. It encodes CASSVGTGSTGELFF.

The chain couples TRBV5-1 to TRBJ2-4, with D hard to call. This CDR3 is built from 12 residues. The V gene's germline CDR1 is SGHRS and CDR2 YFSETQ. The V end lost 6 bases, the J end lost 7 bases, and 11 bases lay between the germline ends. The CDR3 DNA sequence: TGCGCCAGCATAGGTCTAGAGAACATTCAGTACTTC. Encoded protein: CASIGLENIQYF.

The chain uses TRBV5-1 and TRBJ2-2; no clear D gene. Trimming cost V 4 bases and J 3 bases, with 4 bases left between them. This CDR3 comprises 12 residues. Looked up from germline, CDR1 is SGHRS and CDR2 is YFSETQ. For the CDR3, the DNA is TGCGCCAGCAGCCGACACACCGGGGAGCTGTTTTTT. Translating gives CASSRHTGELFF.

V usage is TRBV5-1 and J usage is TRBJ2-1, with TRBD2 matching 7 bases. CDR1 is SGHRS and CDR2 is YFSETQ in the germline V gene. Trimming cost V 2 bases and J 4 bases; bases outside gene matches: 9. The CDR3 is made up of 16 amino acids. CDR3 amino acids: CASSFFPSGEYNEQFF. CDR3 DNA sequence: TGCGCCAGCAGCTTTTTTCCTAGCGGAGAGTACAATGAGCAGTTCTTC.

The genes are TRBV5-4 and TRBJ2-1; possibly TRBD1 for D (6 bases). CDR1 is SGHNT and CDR2 is YYREEE in the germline V gene (reference sequence). This CDR3 spans 13 amino acids. The V and J ends lost 5 bases and 9 bases respectively, with 15 bases between them. DNA for the CDR3: TGTGCCAGCAGAAGCAGGGGATCGGGTGAGCAGTTCTTC. Its protein product is CASRSRGSGEQFF.

V gene TRBV10-1 combines with J gene TRBJ2-7; D gene ambiguous. This CDR3 has 13 residues. The germline V gene has CDR1 WNHNN and CDR2 SYGVQD (reference sequence). V lost 3 bases, J lost 5 bases, and 11 bases lay in between. The CDR3 bases are TGCGCCAGCAGTGAAGGCAGTCTAGACGAGCAGTACTTC. Protein: CASSEGSLDEQYF.

Comment on this clone: This sample includes further DNA sequences coding for the same CDR3. J is TRBJ2-7 and V is TRBV9; D is possibly TRBD1 or TRBD2 (5 bases each). Trimming took 0 bases from V and 0 from J, leaving 10 bases between them. CDR1 SGDLS and CDR2 YYNGEE come from the germline V gene. The CDR3 length is 15 residues. The chain's CDR3 is CASSVEKGPSYEQYF. CDR3 nucleotide sequence: TGTGCCAGCAGCGTAGAGAAGGGACCCTCCTACGAGCAGTACTTC.

The chain recombines TRBV19 with TRBJ2-7; the match to TRBD1 covers 10 bases. Germline CDR1 and CDR2: LNHDA and SQIVND (reference sequence). The CDR3 has 16 residues. The V gene end was trimmed by 6 bases and the J gene end by 0 bases; junction bases not matched to a gene: 8. CDR3 DNA sequence: TGTGCCAGTAGCGTGACAGGGGGCGAAGGCTCCTACGAGCAGTACTTC. This encodes CASSVTGGEGSYEQYF.

The rearrangement joins TRBV7-9 to TRBJ1-3; D is unclear. Per the germline V gene, CDR1 is SEHNR and CDR2 is FQNEAQ (reference sequence). CDR3 length: 13 amino acids. The V end was cut by 9 bases, the J end by 0 bases, with 9 bases between. CDR3 nucleotide sequence: TGTGCCAGTCAAGAAACCTCTGGAAACACCATATATTTT. Its protein product is CASQETSGNTIYF.

The chain joins TRBV19 to TRBJ1-1; 9 bases map to TRBD1. CDR1 and CDR2 (germline): LNHDA, SQIVND (reference sequence). Trimming took 3 bases from V and 4 from J; bases not matched to a gene: 6. This CDR3 is built from 15 residues. The CDR3 bases are TGTGCCAGTAGTATTGTCGGACAGGGGACCACTGAAGCTTTCTTT. Protein product: CASSIVGQGTTEAFF.

V and J are TRBV4-1 and TRBJ1-2; possible D gene TRBD1, 5 bases. The CDR3 is made up of 16 amino acids. The V end was cut by 1 base, the J end by 0 bases, with 12 bases between. Germline V lookup: CDR1 MGHRA, CDR2 YSYEKL. CDR3: CASSQGVRDSNYGYTF. The CDR3 coding sequence is TGCGCCAGCAGCCAAGGTGTAAGGGACTCTAACTATGGCTACACCTTC.

This clone was seen a handful of times. J is TRBJ1-2 and V is TRBV4-2; no clear D. The CDR3 sequence is 18 residues long. CDR1 is LGHNA, CDR2 YNFKEQ, per germline. V gave up 0 bases and J gave up 6 bases, with 23 bases separating them. The CDR3 region has the DNA TGTGCCAGCAGCCAAGATATCGCCAGTACCTCACCCTTAAATGGCTACACCTTC. Encoded protein: CASSQDIASTSPLNGYTF.

J is TRBJ2-2 and V is TRBV2, with 9 bases fitting TRBD2. The CDR3 is 23 residues long. Trimming at V came to 6 bases and at J to 3 bases, leaving 29 bases not matched to a gene. CDR1 SNHLY and CDR2 FYNNEI come from the germline V gene. The CDR3 nucleotides read TGTGCCAGCAGGGCACGGACGGAAACGGGTGTAGGGGGACTAGCACTATACACCGGGGAGCTGTTTTTT. As protein: CASRARTETGVGGLALYTGELFF.

This chain connects TRBV6-6 to TRBJ2-2; TRBD1 agrees at 9 bases. Unmatched junction bases numbered 2, after V lost 2 bases and J lost 1 base. The germline V gene encodes CDR1 MNHNY and CDR2 SVGAGI (reference sequence). The CDR3 runs 16 residues. Here the CDR3 DNA reads TGTGCCAGCAGTTACGGGACAGGGCTGAACACCGGGGAGCTGTTTTTT. Translation: CASSYGTGLNTGELFF.

This CDR3 reads CASSVSGVPFSEQYF. CDR3 nucleotides: TGTGCCAGCAGCGTATCCGGGGTTCCTTTCTCCGAGCAGTACTTC. The chain employs TRBV9 and TRBJ2-7; weak D call: TRBD2 (5 bases). Germline CDR1 and CDR2: SGDLS and YYNGEE. The CDR3 sequence is 15 residues long. V lost 1 base to trimming and J lost 6 bases, with 17 bases between them. The entire variable domain, with the rest obtained from reference TRBV9 and TRBJ2-7, is as follows: DSGVTQTPKHLITATGQRVTLRCSPRSGDLSVYWYQQSLDQGLQFLIQYYNGEERAKGNILERFSAQQFPDLHSELNLSSLELGDSALYFCASSVSGVPFSEQYFGPGTRLTVT.

The V call is TRBV10-3, the J call TRBJ2-7, with a possible D match to TRBD1 (5 bases). Germline values: CDR1 ENHRY, CDR2 SYGVKD. CDR3 length: 13 amino acids. V lost 0 bases and J lost 7, with 10 bases in between. CDR3 DNA: TGTGCCATCAGTGAGTCAGCGACAGTTGAGCAGTACTTC. It specifies CAISESATVEQYF.

This chain connects TRBV10-3 to TRBJ2-5; D perhaps matches TRBD1 (5 bases). Germline CDR1 ENHRY, CDR2 SYGVKD. The CDR3 contains 16 residues. V lost 3 bases and J lost 2, with 16 bases in between. The CDR3 DNA reads as TGTGCCATCAGTGAAGTCCCTGGGGCGTCGCAAGAGACCCAGTACTTC. Protein sequence: CAISEVPGASQETQYF.

The CDR3 here is CASSSTTGAGELFF. The CDR3 DNA reads TGTGCCAGCAGCTCAACTACAGGGGCCGGGGAGCTGTTTTTT. The rearrangement joins TRBV13 to TRBJ2-2; TRBD1 matches at 7 bases. The junction had 5 bases not matched to a gene; V was cut back by 4 bases and J by 6 bases. Germline V gene lookup returns CDR1 PRHDT and CDR2 FYEKMQ (reference sequence). This CDR3 contains 14 residues.